The clone carrying this TCR beta chain is a singleton in its sample. The CDR3 runs 17 residues. With 2 bases removed from V and 1 base from J, the gap between germline ends came to 17 bases. Per the germline V gene, CDR1 is SGDLS and CDR2 is YYNGEE. The entry originates in a study of blood T cell repertoires in COVID-19. At the level of the study: Sites in the United States, Italy and Spain provided acute and convalescent COVID-19 samples. The cDNA or gDNA used as material had been derived from T cells, B-cell-depleted T cells, or PBMCs.

Per the original methods: Quantification of nucleated cells was approximated via reference gene primer amplification. Produced via immunoSEQ multiplex PCR; TCRdb's table is partial and in-frame only. V, J and clone size derive from that table, while D and trimming were established from the DNA sequence. This table holds around 100,000 clones, around four fifths found once. The clonotype was recovered from a human donor in a cohort sampled during active COVID-19. The sample comprised peripheral blood. V is TRBV9 and J is TRBJ2-3; tentative D call: TRBD2 (6 bases). The CDR3 here is CASSVAAEGGGTDTQYF. The CDR3 DNA reads as TGTGCCAGCAGCGTGGCGGCGGAGGGCGGGGGCACAGATACGCAGTATTTT.